This note documents a single T cell receptor beta chain sequence. At one of its ends the junction is not consistent with the germline gene, which may arise from a read error. Libraries were prepared by immunoSEQ multiplex PCR; TCRdb keeps only in-frame clonotypes and omits some of them. The top ten clones hold 1.5% to 2% of a sample with about 250,000 clones, about 89% of them seen once. The CDR3 spans 15 residues. Germline lookup yields CDR1 SGHVS and CDR2 FQNEAQ. This sample was included in a study of blood T cell repertoires in COVID-19. This rearrangement joins TRBV7-8 to TRBJ2-7, with 8 bases identical to TRBD1. The sample consisted of peripheral blood. The TCR originated in a woman aged 60-70 years who had recovered from COVID-19. The CDR3 protein is CASSLGRQGPYEEYF. The DNA of the CDR3 is TGTGCCAGCAGCTTAGGTCGACAGGGGCCCTACGAGGAGTACTTC.